This entry is about one TCR beta chain. Its binding antigen is unknown. No per-base quality is available; no much larger clone lies one base away. Other DNA sequences in the same sample also yield this CDR3. V drops 5 bases and J drops 4 bases, leaving 9 bases in between. The CDR3 sequence holds 13 residues, the cysteine and phenylalanine included. Only the CDR3 DNA is retained, 39 bases long and in frame from the first base. The germline V gene encodes CDR1 SGHTA and CDR2 FQGNSA. The data stem from a study of shared clonotypes between healthy human individuals (TCRdb year 2020). Broadly, across the study: Two women and a few men aged 18 to 49 years were included in the cohort. Libraries were prepared and TCR repertoires were sequenced by different laboratories using diverse techniques, in order to increase sequencing depth and limit assay-specific biases. Leukapheresis yielded between about 0.94 and 10 billion PBMCs per donor. The study deeply sequenced blood TCR repertoires of 5 or 6 healthy adults to estimate repertoire size and the extent of clonotype sharing between individuals. General study outcomes and caveats: Sampling was restricted to blood, and TCR repertoires in tissue are likely to differ from TCR repertoires in blood. The genetic and exposure-history diversity represented was limited by the small number of donors. Pairwise subsampling led to the expectation that sequencing depth would affect the degree of clonotype sharing among donors.

Donors were healthy HIV-negative adults with no recently reported acute infections or vaccinations. Only Caucasian adults living in Nashville, Tennessee, USA were represented among the donors. For unsorted samples, 90 million or so PBMCs were counted and genomic DNA was extracted with the QIAamp DNA Blood Mini kit. Blood was obtained by leukapheresis, after which PBMCs were separated by Ficoll-Histopaque density gradient centrifugation and cryopreserved in liquid nitrogen vapor phase. Using the deep immunoSEQ assay, TCR CDR3 regions were amplified from genomic DNA by multiplex PCR. For each cell subset, the extracted genomic DNA was distributed evenly across all wells of several immunoSEQ 96-well plates, and each plate served as one replicate. For unsorted PBMC, roughly 330 ng genomic DNA, equal to tens of thousands of T cell genomes, was loaded into each replicate PCR. Ten immunoSEQ deep assay plates were used to sequence unsorted PBMC genomic DNA. Purified libraries were quantified with a Qubit 3.0 fluorometer, sized on a Bioanalyzer 2100, and re-quantified with the KAPA Library Quantification kit. Every immunoSEQ 96-well plate was sequenced on a dedicated single-read 150-cycle Illumina NextSeq 550 flow cell. On the authors' methods: Because the immunoSEQ output held only junctional sequences and lacked quality scores, the filtering could not match the filtering applied to full-length reads. Sequences were annotated with PyIR, a Python wrapper for IgBLAST v1.9, and V/J genes and CDR3 were assigned using IMGT germline references. Reads were filtered out if the reads had weak V/J assignments (E-value above 1e-6), no CDR3, stop codons, out-of-frame junctions, or ambiguous translated residues. V3J clonotypes were defined by identical inferred V gene, J gene, and CDR3 amino acid sequence. Percentage overlap between repertoires was computed as shared unique clonotypes divided by the size of the smaller repertoire. Repertoire richness was assessed with RTK rarefaction, the Chao1 estimator, and Recon v2.1 estimates of unobserved clonotypes. Sourced from immuneACCESS, this table was stored by TCRdb with only in-frame sequences that have V and J called. A share of the clones is absent; for the studies checked, an unresolved V gene accounts for under half, and the remainder has no known explanation. V and J calls and clone size are given by that table; D and trimming were obtained from the DNA. The sample table shows roughly 490,000 clones, and around 79% are seen once. 10% to 15% of the sample is held by the ten biggest clonotypes.

The chain is encoded by TRBV7-2 joined to TRBJ1-5; the D gene identity is not certain. The sample consisted of PBMCs. This sequence was found in a woman in her 40s in good health. Some clones in this sample may be carry-over from other donors' samples. CDR3 loop: CASSVRGNQPQHF. In nucleotide form, the sequence is TGTGCCAGCAGCGTGCGGGGTAATCAGCCCCAGCATTTT.